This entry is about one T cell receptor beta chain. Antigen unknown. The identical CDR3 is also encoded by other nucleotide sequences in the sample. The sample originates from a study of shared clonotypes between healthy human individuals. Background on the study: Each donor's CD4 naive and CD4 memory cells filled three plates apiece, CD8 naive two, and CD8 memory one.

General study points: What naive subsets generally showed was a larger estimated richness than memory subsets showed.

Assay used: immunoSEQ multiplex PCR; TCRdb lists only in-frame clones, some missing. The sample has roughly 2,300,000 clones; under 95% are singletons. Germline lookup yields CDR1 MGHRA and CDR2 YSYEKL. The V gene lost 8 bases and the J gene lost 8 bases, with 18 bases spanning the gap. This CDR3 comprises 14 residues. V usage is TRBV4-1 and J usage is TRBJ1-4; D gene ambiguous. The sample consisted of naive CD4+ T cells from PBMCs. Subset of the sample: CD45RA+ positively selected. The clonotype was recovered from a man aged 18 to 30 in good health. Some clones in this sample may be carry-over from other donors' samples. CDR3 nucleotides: TGCGCCAGCGGGGAGACACTCCGAAAGGAAAAACTGTTTTTT. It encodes CASGETLRKEKLFF.